A single sample is the source of the 30 T cell receptor beta chains below, sequenced in a study of identical twins. In TCRdb, the 5' RACE reads were re-called with MiXCR into one record per CDR3 protein. The top ten hold 0.48% of the sample, which has hundreds of thousands of distinct CDR3 sequences, 20% to 25% seen once. This sample also appeared in a second study, on yellow fever vaccine responses in identical twins.

The source material was CD4+ T cells sorted from blood. These receptor sequences come from a woman under 30 in good health.

The chain carries TRBV10-3 and TRBJ2-3; no definite D call. This CDR3 contains 14 residues. V lost 4 bases and J 0 bases, leaving 8 bases between the germline ends. Germline V gene lookup returns CDR1 ENHRY and CDR2 SYGVKD. The CDR3 bases are TGTGCCATCAGTGGAGTAACTAGCACAGATACGCAGTATTTT. It yields the protein CAISGVTSTDTQYF.

The chain joins TRBV3-1 to TRBJ2-7, with D possibly being TRBD1 (5 bases). The CDR3 consists of 13 residues. CDR1 LGHDT and CDR2 YNNKEL come from the germline V gene (reference sequence). The V end was cut by 1 base, the J end by 5 bases, with 9 bases between. The DNA of the CDR3 is TGTGCCAGCAGCCAAGTTTCAGGGAACGAGCAGTACTTC. It is translated as CASSQVSGNEQYF.

This clonotype has just a few counts. This chain joins TRBV7-9 and TRBJ2-2; no firm D call. V was shortened by 4 bases and J by 0 bases, with 9 bases between the two germline ends. Germline V gene lookup returns CDR1 SEHNR and CDR2 FQNEAQ (reference sequence). The CDR3 extends over 15 amino acids. The CDR3 DNA is TGTGCCAGCAGCTCCACACCAACGAACACCGGGGAGCTGTTTTTT. Its protein product is CASSSTPTNTGELFF.

The CDR3 spells CASSFGSLGGANEKLFF. The CDR3 region has the DNA TGCGCCAGCAGCTTCGGAAGCCTCGGAGGGGCTAATGAAAAACTGTTTTTT. V usage is TRBV5-1 and J usage is TRBJ1-4; D is perhaps TRBD1 (5 bases). V lost 2 bases and J 3 bases, leaving 17 bases between the germline ends. Germline-derived CDR1 and CDR2 are SGHRS and YFSETQ. The CDR3 sequence is 17 residues long. Full variable domain (remainder filled in from reference TRBV5-1 and TRBJ1-4): KAGVTQTPRYLIKTRGQQVTLSCSPISGHRSVSWYQQTPGQGLQFLFEYFSETQRNKGNFPGRFSGRQFSNSRSEMNVSTLELGDSALYLCASSFGSLGGANEKLFFGSGTQLSVL.

The genes are TRBV12-3 or TRBV12-4 and TRBJ2-1, with D unresolved. The V gene lost 3 bases and the J gene lost 6 bases, with 15 bases spanning the gap. The CDR3 length is 15 residues. The CDR3 sequence is CASSLVRAFINEQFF. In DNA, the CDR3 is TGTGCCAGCAGTTTGGTCCGGGCCTTTATCAATGAGCAGTTCTTC.

The chain couples TRBV10-3 to TRBJ2-2, with TRBD1 identical over 10 bases. Germline V gives CDR1 ENHRY, CDR2 SYGVKD. The CDR3 contains 20 residues. Trimming removed 0 bases from V and 0 bases from J; junction bases left unmatched: 10. CDR3 sequence reads: CAISESPGQGIHANTGELFF. The CDR3 nucleotides are TGTGCCATCAGTGAGTCCCCGGGACAGGGGATTCATGCGAACACCGGGGAGCTGTTTTTT.

This clonotype was detected only a few times. The chain is built from TRBV7-8 and TRBJ2-7; the match to TRBD2 covers 10 bases. Germline assignment: CDR1 SGHVS and CDR2 FQNEAQ. Trimming took 1 base from V and 3 from J; bases not matched to a gene: 6. The CDR3 contains 16 residues. CDR3 DNA: TGTGCCAGCAGCTTAGGCCCTAGCGGGGGAGGCTACGAGCAGTACGTC. This translates into CASSLGPSGGGYEQYV.

At least ten counts were recorded for this clonotype. The rearrangement uses TRBV27 and TRBJ2-1; 8 positions agree with TRBD2. Per germline, CDR1 MNHEY and CDR2 SMNVEV (reference sequence). V dropped 8 bases and J dropped 9; count of bases not matched to a gene: 15. The CDR3 is made up of 15 amino acids. CDR3 nucleotides: TGTGCCAGCCGACCGCCGGGGCGGGAGGAAGGTGAGCAGTTCTTC. This sequence encodes CASRPPGREEGEQFF.

This clonotype was counted between two and nine times. This chain joins TRBV10-3 and TRBJ2-2; D is possibly TRBD1 (6 bases). The CDR3 contains 14 residues. Germline V CDR1 and CDR2: ENHRY, SYGVKD. Trimming removed 10 bases at V and 2 bases at J, with 14 bases between. The chain's CDR3 is CATTGSGNTGELFF. DNA for the CDR3: TGTGCCACCACAGGGTCGGGTAACACCGGGGAGCTGTTTTTT.

This clonotype was seen a handful of times. The rearrangement links TRBV6-1 to TRBJ1-3; D is uncertain. The CDR3 is made up of 14 amino acids. V lost 4 bases and J lost 1, with 8 bases in between. CDR1 is MNHNS, CDR2 SASEGT, per germline. The CDR3 sequence is CASSVSVSGNTIYF. The CDR3 coding sequence is TGTGCCAGCAGTGTGTCGGTTTCTGGAAACACCATATATTTT.

A few counts support this clonotype. The chain links TRBV7-9 to TRBJ2-1; 8 nucleotides align to TRBD2. V shed 3 bases, J shed 5 bases, and the junction held 9 bases outside the gene matches. Germline V gene sequence: CDR1 SEHNR, CDR2 FQNEAQ (reference sequence). This CDR3 spans 16 amino acids. CDR3 loop: CASSFGAGGHHNEQFF. Here the CDR3 DNA reads TGTGCCAGCAGCTTCGGGGCGGGAGGCCACCACAATGAGCAGTTCTTC.

The chain has TRBV20-1 and TRBJ2-7; 10 nucleotides match TRBD1. V lost 4 bases and J lost 3; bases outside the gene matches: 12. Per germline, CDR1 DFQATT and CDR2 SNEGSKA (reference sequence). This CDR3 has 16 residues. CDR3 in amino acids: CSAKTRDRGFFYEQYF. Written as DNA, the CDR3 is TGCAGTGCTAAGACCCGGGACAGGGGTTTCTTCTACGAGCAGTACTTC.

This clonotype was counted at least ten times. The chain links TRBV5-1 to TRBJ2-3; 14 bases agree with TRBD2. The CDR3 consists of 15 residues. V dropped 5 bases and J dropped 6; count of bases not matched to a gene: 5. In germline, CDR1 is SGHRS, CDR2 YFSETQ. DNA of the CDR3: TGCGCCAGCAGACGACTAGCGGGAGGGCCGGATACGCAGTATTTT. Protein: CASRRLAGGPDTQYF.

The J gene is TRBJ2-6, the V gene TRBV20-1; possible D gene TRBD2, 5 bases. In germline, CDR1 is DFQATT, CDR2 SNEGSKA (reference sequence). The germline V and J ends were trimmed by 4 bases and 0 bases, with 13 bases remaining between them. The CDR3 totals 16 residues. In nucleotides, the CDR3 is TGCAGTGCTACGAGCGGACTGCTCTCTGGGGCCAACGTCCTGACTTTC. It encodes CSATSGLLSGANVLTF.

This clonotype was found a few times. This chain joins TRBV7-8 and TRBJ2-1; D might be TRBD1 (6 bases). The V gene's germline CDR1 is SGHVS and CDR2 FQNEAQ. This CDR3 has 13 residues. Between the trimmed V and J ends, which lost 5 bases and 6 bases, there was a span of 11 bases. In DNA, the CDR3 is TGTGCCAGCAGCGAAACAGGGCCCAATGAGCAGTTCTTC. It codes for CASSETGPNEQFF.

This clonotype has only a few counts. J is TRBJ2-7 and V is TRBV5-1, with 8 nucleotides matching TRBD1. Germline V lookup: CDR1 SGHRS, CDR2 YFSETQ. The length of the CDR3 is 15 residues. J lost 2 bases, V lost 5 bases, and 9 bases had no gene match. For the CDR3, the DNA is TGCGCCAGCAGACCCGGACAGGGACGAACCTACGAGCAGTACTTC. This gives the protein CASRPGQGRTYEQYF.

This clonotype was seen more than once but under ten times. The chain carries TRBV20-1 and TRBJ1-1, with unresolved D. V lost 1 base, J lost 0 bases, and 9 bases lay in between. The CDR3 extends over 14 amino acids. Germline V gene data show CDR1 as DFQATT and CDR2 as SNEGSKA (reference sequence). The CDR3 DNA is TGCAGTGCTAGAGGGGCGGCACTGAACACTGAAGCTTTCTTT. This encodes CSARGAALNTEAFF.

This clonotype was seen more than once but under ten times. This chain's CDR3 is CATSKPGGGDTQYF. The DNA of the CDR3 is TGTGCCACCAGCAAGCCCGGGGGCGGGGATACGCAGTATTTT. This sequence joins TRBV24-1 and TRBJ2-3; tentatively, D is TRBD1 or TRBD2 (6 bases each). CDR1 is KGHDR, CDR2 SFDVKD, per germline. CDR3 length: 14 amino acids. V was cut by 7 bases and J by 6 bases, with 16 bases left in between.

V usage is TRBV7-6 and J usage is TRBJ1-1; D gene uncertain. Germline CDR1 and CDR2: SGHVS and FNYEAQ. Deletions cut 5 bases from V and 10 bases from J, with 14 bases between. This CDR3 contains 12 residues. CDR3 coding DNA: TGTGCCAGCAGCCTGGACGCTAATAGAGCTTTCTTT. This encodes CASSLDANRAFF.

This clonotype was seen more than once but under ten times. This chain links TRBV7-2 with TRBJ2-3; D gene unclear. This CDR3 is 14 amino acids long. The V gene's germline CDR1 is SGHTA and CDR2 FQGNSA. V gave up 1 base and J gave up 6 bases, with 11 bases separating them. Here the CDR3 DNA reads TGTGCCAGCAGCTTAGGACCTTGGGCGGATACGCAGTATTTT. This sequence encodes CASSLGPWADTQYF.

This clonotype has just a few counts. The chain links TRBV5-6 to TRBJ1-4; D unresolved. The germline V and J ends were trimmed by 0 bases and 5 bases, with 5 bases remaining between them. Germline CDR1 is SGHDT and CDR2 is YYEEEE. The CDR3 is made up of 13 amino acids. In nucleotides, the CDR3 is TGTGCCAGCAGCTTGGAACAGAATGAAAAACTGTTTTTT. Protein sequence: CASSLEQNEKLFF.

The chain couples TRBV20-1 to TRBJ2-3; TRBD1 is a possible D gene (5 bases). Trimming removed 6 bases from V and 2 bases from J, with 18 bases in between. The CDR3 loop spans 15 amino acids. Germline V gene sequence: CDR1 DFQATT, CDR2 SNEGSKA (reference sequence). The CDR3 protein is CSADHRPTSTDTQYF. In nucleotides, the CDR3 is TGCAGTGCCGACCACAGGCCCACCTCCACAGATACGCAGTATTTT.

J is TRBJ2-1 and V is TRBV6-6, with 8 bases that match TRBD2. The V segment lost 7 bases and the J segment 6 bases; nucleotides outside the gene matches: 5. In germline, CDR1 is MNHNY, CDR2 SVGAGI (reference sequence). This CDR3 contains 13 residues. CDR3 in DNA: TGTGCCAGCACGGAGCGGGAGAGCAATGAGCAGTTCTTC. It translates to CASTERESNEQFF.

The chain employs TRBV14 and TRBJ1-1; 8 bases fit TRBD1. CDR1 is SGHDN and CDR2 is FVKESK in the germline V gene. The V segment lost 4 bases and the J segment 0 bases; nucleotides outside the gene matches: 7. This CDR3 spans 16 amino acids. The CDR3 is CASSLRGQGLNTEAFF. In nucleotides, the CDR3 is TGTGCCAGCAGCCTCCGAGGACAGGGATTGAACACTGAAGCTTTCTTT.

This clonotype appeared a few times. This chain links TRBV20-1 with TRBJ2-5; 8 bases match TRBD1. The CDR3 has 13 amino acids. J gave up 1 base and V 4 bases, and 2 bases lay outside the gene matches. Germline values: CDR1 DFQATT, CDR2 SNEGSKA (reference sequence). For the CDR3, the DNA is TGCAGTGCTAAGGGACAGGTCCAAGAGACCCAGTACTTC. This gives the protein CSAKGQVQETQYF.

In this sample, this clonotype turned up many times. This chain uses TRBV29-1 with TRBJ2-1; no firm D call. Germline V lookup: CDR1 SQVTM, CDR2 ANQGSEA. The CDR3 totals 13 residues. Trimming removed 2 bases at V and 8 bases at J, with 13 bases between. This CDR3 is CSVEKGTWDEQFF. CDR3 DNA: TGCAGCGTTGAAAAGGGTACCTGGGATGAGCAGTTCTTC.

This rearrangement joins TRBV24-1 to TRBJ2-3; possibly TRBD2 for D (7 bases). Germline V gene lookup returns CDR1 KGHDR and CDR2 SFDVKD. V lost 9 bases and J lost 0, with 12 bases in between. The CDR3 is made up of 14 amino acids. The CDR3 DNA follows: TGTGCCACCGAAGAGGGGGGGAGCACAGATACGCAGTATTTT. Encoded protein: CATEEGGSTDTQYF.

The rearrangement uses TRBV7-9 and TRBJ2-5, with TRBD1 matching over 7 bases. Losses at the gene ends were 7 bases for V and 4 bases for J; bases not matched to a gene: 6. The CDR3 spans 13 residues. Per the germline V gene, CDR1 is SEHNR and CDR2 is FQNEAQ (reference sequence). CDR3 nucleotide sequence: TGTGCCAGCAACGACAGGGTGTCAGAGACCCAGTACTTC. This codes for CASNDRVSETQYF.

The chain employs TRBV6-2 or TRBV6-3 and TRBJ2-7; 8 bases match TRBD1. Per germline, CDR1 MNHEY and CDR2 SVGEGT. The CDR3 has 16 amino acids. The V gene end was trimmed by 2 bases and the J gene end by 6 bases; junction bases not matched to a gene: 12. The DNA for the CDR3 is TGTGCCAGCAGTTACCGAAAGGGACAGGAGAGGGCCGAGCAGTACGTC. This codes for CASSYRKGQERAEQYV.

The genes are TRBV3-1 and TRBJ2-7; D is unclear. V lost 3 bases to trimming and J lost 4 bases, with 13 bases between them. CDR1 and CDR2 (germline): LGHDT, YNNKEL (reference sequence). The CDR3 totals 14 residues. CDR3 sequence: CASSQGIQQYEQYF. CDR3 coding DNA: TGTGCCAGCAGCCAGGGGATTCAGCAATACGAGCAGTACTTC.